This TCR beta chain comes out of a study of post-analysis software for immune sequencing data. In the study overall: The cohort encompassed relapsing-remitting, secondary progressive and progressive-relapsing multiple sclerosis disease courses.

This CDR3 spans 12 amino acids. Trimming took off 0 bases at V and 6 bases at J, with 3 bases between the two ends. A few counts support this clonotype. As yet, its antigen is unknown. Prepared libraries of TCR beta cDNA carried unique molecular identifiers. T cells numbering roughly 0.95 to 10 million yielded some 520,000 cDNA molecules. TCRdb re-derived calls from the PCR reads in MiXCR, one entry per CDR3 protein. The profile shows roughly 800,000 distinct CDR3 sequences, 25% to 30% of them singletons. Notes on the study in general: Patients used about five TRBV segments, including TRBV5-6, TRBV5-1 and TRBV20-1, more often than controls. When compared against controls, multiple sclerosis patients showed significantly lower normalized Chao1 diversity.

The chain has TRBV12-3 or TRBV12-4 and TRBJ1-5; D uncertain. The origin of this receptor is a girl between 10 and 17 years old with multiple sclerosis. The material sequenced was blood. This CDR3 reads CASSLARQPQHF. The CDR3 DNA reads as TGTGCCAGCAGTTTAGCGCGTCAGCCCCAGCATTTT.